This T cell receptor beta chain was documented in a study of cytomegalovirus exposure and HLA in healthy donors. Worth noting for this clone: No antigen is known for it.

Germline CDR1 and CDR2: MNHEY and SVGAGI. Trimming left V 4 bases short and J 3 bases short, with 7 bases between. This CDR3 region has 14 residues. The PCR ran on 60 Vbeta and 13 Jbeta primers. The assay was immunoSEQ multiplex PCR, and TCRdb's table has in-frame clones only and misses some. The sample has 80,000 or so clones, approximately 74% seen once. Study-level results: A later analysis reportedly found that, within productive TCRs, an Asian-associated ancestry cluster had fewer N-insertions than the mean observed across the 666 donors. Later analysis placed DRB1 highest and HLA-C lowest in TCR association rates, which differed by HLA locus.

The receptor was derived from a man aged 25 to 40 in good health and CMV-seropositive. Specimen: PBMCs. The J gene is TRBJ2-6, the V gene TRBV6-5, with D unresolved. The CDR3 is CASSSPFGANVLTF. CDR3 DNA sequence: TGTGCCAGCAGTTCCCCTTTTGGGGCCAACGTCCTGACTTTC.